A single T cell receptor beta chain is shown here with its context. No cognate antigen has been identified for it. No base quality information exists; no much larger clone differs at one position. The donors were healthy, HIV-negative adults who had no recently reported acute infections or vaccinations. Every donor was a Caucasian adult living in Nashville, Tennessee, USA. CD8 memory samples combined magnetically selected CD45RO+ cells with CCR7-negative CD45RA+ effector memory (TemRA) cells. After blood collection by leukapheresis, PBMCs were isolated using Ficoll-Histopaque density gradient centrifugation and then cryopreserved in the vapor phase of liquid nitrogen. Analytical flow cytometry was used to check the purity and quantity of each magnetically sorted T cell population. Each sorted fraction had its genomic DNA isolated and then quantified by UV absorbance on a Nanodrop 2000c. These data are taken from a study of shared clonotypes between healthy human individuals (dated by TCRdb to about 2020). For context, the study as a whole: The cohort included three men and a couple of women between 18 and 49 years of age. Blood TCR repertoires of five healthy adults were deeply sequenced to estimate repertoire size and the extent of clonotype sharing between individuals. Leukapheresis yielded between about 0.94 and 10 billion PBMCs per donor. For each donor, CD4 naive and CD4 memory were each given three plates, CD8 naive was given two plates, and CD8 memory was given one plate. To increase sequencing depth and limit assay-specific biases, different laboratories used diverse techniques to prepare libraries and sequence TCR repertoires.

TCR CDR3 regions were amplified from genomic DNA by multiplex PCR using the deep immunoSEQ assay. Genomic DNA extracted from each cell subset was distributed evenly over all wells of several immunoSEQ 96-well plates, and each plate served as one replicate. For sorted subsets, 150 to 250 ng genomic DNA, equal to about 30,000 T cell genomes, was loaded into each replicate PCR. Purified libraries were quantified with a Qubit 3.0 fluorometer, sized on a Bioanalyzer 2100, and re-quantified with the KAPA Library Quantification kit. Every immunoSEQ 96-well plate was sequenced on a dedicated single-read 150-cycle Illumina NextSeq 550 flow cell. For the original study's pipeline: Because the immunoSEQ output held only junctional sequences and lacked quality scores, the filtering could not match the filtering applied to full-length reads. To assign V/J genes and CDR3, sequences were annotated against IMGT germline references using PyIR, a Python wrapper for IgBLAST v1.9. Reads were filtered out if the reads had weak V/J assignments (E-value above 1e-6), no CDR3, stop codons, out-of-frame junctions, or ambiguous translated residues. V3J clonotypes were defined as sequences sharing an identical inferred V gene, J gene, and CDR3 amino acid sequence. Percentage overlap between repertoires was calculated by dividing the number of shared unique clonotypes by the size of the smaller repertoire. Richness of each repertoire was evaluated using RTK rarefaction, the Chao1 estimator, and Recon v2.1 estimates of unobserved clonotypes. For all TCRbeta clonotypes obtained by the gDNA method from a few donors, generation probabilities were computed with OLGA. Held by TCRdb, this immuneACCESS table contains in-frame sequences only and omits some clones. Under half of the omission traces to an unresolved V gene where checked; the cause of the rest is unknown. That table furnishes V, J and clone size, whereas the DNA furnished D and trimming. In all, the sample holds around 690,000 clones, and roughly 91% of those were seen once. 30% to 40% of the sample rests with the top ten.

What the study reported, not specific to this receptor: Naive subsets generally had larger estimated clonotype richness than memory subsets. Incomplete sequencing was indicated by rarefaction of sorted-subset datasets, despite the large sequencing depth. Based on pairwise subsampling, the degree of clonotype sharing among donors was expected to be affected by sequencing depth. The genetic and exposure-history diversity represented was limited by the small number of donors. Across a few donors, 4.5% to 6.5% of naive CD4, approximately 3.5% of naive CD8, 2% to 2.5% of memory CD4, and about 0.44% of memory CD8 clonotypes were shared. Compared with non-shared clonotypes, the clonotypes found in all four sorted-subset donors had higher generation probabilities. Sampling was restricted to blood, and TCR repertoires in tissue are likely to differ from TCR repertoires in blood.

The CDR3 holds 18 amino acids from the cysteine to the phenylalanine. Of the read, only the CDR3 DNA is kept; its 54 bases are in frame from base 1. The germline V gene sets CDR1 to LGHNA and CDR2 to YNFKEQ. Trimming accounts for 4 bases at V and 0 bases at J, while the number of junction bases matched to no gene is 8. Recombination joined TRBV4-2 with TRBJ2-1; 11 bases in between match TRBD1. Sequences were obtained from memory CD8+ T cells from PBMCs. The cell subset or site label of this sample denotes: CD45RO+ cells pooled with CCR7-negative TemRA cells. The TCR was taken from a man aged 18-30 years in good health. Some clones in this sample may be carry-over from other donors' samples. The CDR3 has the sequence CASSRGQGALSSYNEQFF. The bases are TGTGCCAGCAGCCGCGGACAGGGGGCCCTTTCCTCCTACAATGAGCAGTTCTTC.